This is a list of T cell receptor gamma chains from one sample in a study of γδ T cells in repeated Plasmodium falciparum infection. TCRdb used CATT to re-call clones from the multiplex PCR reads. The sample has 14,000 or so gamma-chain clones; 1.6% are singletons. The sequenced material came from gamma-delta T cells from blood. Receptors were obtained from a pool of human donors (malaria-infected and uninfected, not separated). Each CDR3 is given with its conserved first and last residue. Fields, in order: J gene, clone size, V gene, CDR3 protein, CDR3 DNA. The size entry gives how often the clone was seen (once, few, many) or a class if it is expanded.

>TRGJ1/TRGJ2|many|TRGV4
CATWDAFLYYKKLF
TGTGCCACCTGGGATGCCTTCTTGTATTATAAGAAACTCTTT
>TRGJ1/TRGJ2|many|TRGV8
CATWDVHYKKLF
TGTGCCACCTGGGATGTTCATTATAAGAAACTCTTT
>TRGJ1/TRGJ2|many|TRGV4
CATWDLSNGKKLF
TGTGCCACCTGGGATTTAAGTAACGGTAAGAAACTCTTT
>TRGJP|many|TRGV9
CALWETPKWGLGKKIKVF
TGTGCCTTGTGGGAGACCCCCAAATGGGGGTTGGGCAAAAAAATCAAGGTATTT
>TRGJ1/TRGJ2|medium-sized|TRGV9
CALWEVMKKLF
TGTGCCTTGTGGGAGGTTATGAAGAAACTCTTT
>TRGJP1|many|TRGV9
CALWEPYTTGWFKIF
TGTGCCTTGTGGGAGCCCTATACCACTGGTTGGTTCAAGATATTT
>TRGJ1/TRGJ2|medium-sized|TRGV9
CALWEVQYWDYKKLF
TGTGCCTTGTGGGAGGTGCAGTATTGGGATTATAAGAAACTCTTT
>TRGJ1/TRGJ2|many|TRGV4
CATWDGPHYYKKLF
TGTGCCACCTGGGATGGGCCTCATTATTATAAGAAACTCTTT
>TRGJ1/TRGJ2|many|TRGV4
CATWDGLKPYYKKLF
TGTGCCACCTGGGATGGGCTTAAGCCCTATTATAAGAAACTCTTT
>TRGJ1/TRGJ2|many|TRGV4
CATWATNYYKKLF
TGTGCCACCTGGGCCACGAATTATTATAAGAAACTCTTT
>TRGJ1/TRGJ2|many|TRGV2
CATWDGPVYGEKLF
TGTGCCACCTGGGACGGGCCGGTTTATGGGGAGAAACTCTTT
>TRGJP2|many|TRGV3
CATWDSSDWIKTF
TGTGCCACCTGGGACAGTAGTGATTGGATCAAGACGTTT
>TRGJ1/TRGJ2|medium-sized|TRGV3
CATWDRPGYKKLF
TGTGCCACCTGGGACAGGCCGGGGTATAAGAAACTCTTT
>TRGJ1/TRGJ2|many|TRGV8
CATWDQTPEKLF
TGTGCCACCTGGGATCAGACCCCCGAGAAACTCTTT
>TRGJ1/TRGJ2|medium-sized|TRGV3
CATWDRRGYYKKLF
TGTGCCACCTGGGACAGGCGAGGGTATTATAAGAAACTCTTT
>TRGJ1/TRGJ2|large|TRGV5
CATWDRPYKKLF
TGTGCCACCTGGGACAGGCCCTATAAGAAACTCTTT
>TRGJ1/TRGJ2|large|TRGV9
CALWEGYYKKLF
TGTGCCTTGTGGGAGGGTTATTATAAGAAACTCTTT
>TRGJ1/TRGJ2|medium-sized|TRGV9
CALWEVGYYKKLF
TGTGCCTTGTGGGAGGTGGGATATTATAAGAAACTCTTT
>TRGJ1/TRGJ2|many|TRGV5
CATWDRRGYYKKLF
TGTGCCACCTGGGACAGGCGGGGATATTATAAGAAACTCTTT
>TRGJ1/TRGJ2|large|TRGV9
CALWEVRRYYKKLF
TGTGCCTTGTGGGAGGTGCGTCGTTATTATAAGAAACTCTTT
>TRGJ1/TRGJ2|medium-sized|TRGV3
CATWDALYYKKLF
TGTGCCACCTGGGACGCGCTTTATTATAAGAAACTCTTT
>TRGJ1/TRGJ2|medium-sized|TRGV9
CALCKTYYYKKLF
TGTGCCTTGTGTAAAACCTATTATTATAAGAAACTCTTT
>TRGJ1/TRGJ2|medium-sized|TRGV3
CATWGIYYKKLF
TGTGCCACCTGGGGGATTTATTATAAGAAACTCTTT
>TRGJ1/TRGJ2|medium-sized|TRGV9
CALWESTNIYYKKLF
TGTGCCTTGTGGGAGTCTACAAACATTTATTATAAGAAACTCTTT
>TRGJ1/TRGJ2|many|TRGV2
CATWAYCYYKKLF
TGTGCCACCTGGGCTTATTGCTATTATAAGAAACTCTTT
>TRGJ1/TRGJ2|many|TRGV9
CAMWEENYYKELF
TGTGCCATGTGGGAGGAGAATTATTATAAGGAACTCTTT